This T cell receptor beta chain was captured in a study of T-cell memory formation after mild COVID-19. TCR alpha and TCR beta cDNA libraries carrying sample barcodes and UMIs were produced by 5'RACE using constant-segment primers. Each CDR3 protein is one row after TCRdb ran MiXCR on the 5' RACE reads. Of approximately 60,000 distinct CDR3 sequences listed, around 9.5% are singletons. CDR1 is SGDLS and CDR2 is YYNGEE in the germline V gene. The CDR3 consists of 15 residues. Trimming cost V 0 bases and J 2 bases, with 9 bases left between them. The chain combines TRBV9 with TRBJ2-1; the D gene is possibly TRBD1 (5 bases). Sequencing used PBMCs or a T cell subset sorted from them (not recorded which). The sequence was collected from a man aged 18 to 29 who had mild COVID-19 (a few samples of this study predate the infection). Cell type and time point are not known. CDR3 coding DNA: TGTGCCAGCAGCGTAGTTGACAGCCCCTACAATGAGCAGTTCTTC. Translating gives CASSVVDSPYNEQFF. Using reference TRBV9 and TRBJ2-1 for the parts outside the CDR3, the full variable domain is DSGVTQTPKHLITATGQRVTLRCSPRSGDLSVYWYQQSLDQGLQFLIQYYNGEERAKGNILERFSAQQFPDLHSELNLSSLELGDSALYFCASSVVDSPYNEQFFGPGTRLTVL.